This T cell receptor (beta chain) was recovered during a study of CD8 T cells in ankylosing spondylitis. Overall study results and limits: The study looked at matched synovial fluid samples from ankylosing spondylitis patients. Disease-linked clones were reported to be significantly enriched there.

The CDR3 has 17 residues. Germline CDR1 and CDR2: LNHDA and SQIVND (reference sequence). V gave up 6 bases and J gave up 0 bases, with 18 bases separating them. Only a few counts were recorded for this clonotype. The antigen is not known. MiXCR, applied by TCRdb to the 5' RACE reads, yields one record per CDR3 protein. The sample includes 150,000 to 200,000 distinct CDR3 sequences, under 35% of them seen just once. This receptor was taken from a male donor with ankylosing spondylitis. Sequencing used synovial fluid, either unsorted or a sorted T cell fraction (not recorded which). The gene calls are TRBV19 and TRBJ1-5; D gene ambiguous. The CDR3 bases are TGTGCCAGTAGCCCTGGAGCCCTTTACCTTAGCAATCAGCCCCAGCATTTT. Its protein is CASSPGALYLSNQPQHF.